This entry lists 3 T cell receptor beta chains sequenced from one sample in a study of human T cells and chemical hapten exposure. Time point denoted: patch test 2, 6 weeks after DPC sensitization. The treatment denotes: therapeutic diphenylcyclopropenone sensitization with weekly scalp DPC. TCRdb passed the RACE reads through MiXCR, listing each CDR3 protein once. The table includes tens of thousands of distinct CDR3 sequences, about 9% detected once. The material sequenced was whole blood, taken in connection with sensitization to the hapten diphenylcyclopropenone (DPC). These receptors were obtained from a woman aged 45-60 years with alopecia areata. Some clones in this sample may be carry-over from other donors' samples.

This clonotype has ten or more counts. The chain recombines TRBV6-5 with TRBJ2-2, with unresolved D. CDR1 and CDR2 from the germline V gene are MNHEY and SVGAGI. V was cut by 6 bases and J by 1 base, with 6 bases left in between. The CDR3 covers 13 residues. The CDR3 DNA is TGTGCCAGCAGGACCAAGAACACCGGGGAGCTGTTTTTT. Protein sequence: CASRTKNTGELFF.

The chain employs TRBV27 and TRBJ1-1, with D uncertain. Germline CDR1 MNHEY, CDR2 SMNVEV (reference sequence). The CDR3 is 14 amino acids. With 2 bases removed from V and 2 bases from J, the gap between germline ends came to 9 bases. The CDR3 region is CASSLLGPNTEAFF. The CDR3, as DNA: TGTGCCAGCAGTTTACTTGGGCCCAACACTGAAGCTTTCTTT.

The chain recombines TRBV30 with TRBJ1-1; TRBD1 agrees at 7 bases. The CDR3 runs 13 residues. The V gene's germline CDR1 is GTSNPN and CDR2 SVGIG (reference sequence). The trim removed 4 bases at V and 10 bases at J, leaving 12 bases unmatched. The chain's CDR3 is CAWNERGGPGAFF. The CDR3 nucleotides are TGTGCCTGGAACGAAAGAGGGGGCCCGGGAGCTTTCTTT.